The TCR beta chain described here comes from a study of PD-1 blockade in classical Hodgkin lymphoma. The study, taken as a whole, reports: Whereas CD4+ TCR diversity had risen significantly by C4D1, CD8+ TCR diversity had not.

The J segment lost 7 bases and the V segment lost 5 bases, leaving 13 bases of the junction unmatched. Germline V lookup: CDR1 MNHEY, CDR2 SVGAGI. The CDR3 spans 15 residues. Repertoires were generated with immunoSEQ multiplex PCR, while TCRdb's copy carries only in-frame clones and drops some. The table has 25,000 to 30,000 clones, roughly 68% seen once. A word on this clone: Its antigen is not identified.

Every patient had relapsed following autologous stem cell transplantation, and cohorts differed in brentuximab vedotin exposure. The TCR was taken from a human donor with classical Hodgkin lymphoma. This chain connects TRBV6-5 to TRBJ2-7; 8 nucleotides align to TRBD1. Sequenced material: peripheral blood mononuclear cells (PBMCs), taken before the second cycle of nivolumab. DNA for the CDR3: TGTGCCAGCAGTAATCAGGGGGCCGGACCTGAAGAGCAGTACTTC. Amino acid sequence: CASSNQGAGPEEQYF.